Following are 3 T cell receptor beta chains from one sample sequenced in a study of beta chain features in type 1 diabetes. As every portion of the isolated RNA was reverse transcribed, the sequencing read expressed TCRB transcripts. Clones were sequenced by immunoSEQ multiplex PCR, and TCRdb holds only the in-frame ones, with some missing. Of about 360,000 clones listed, about 12% are singletons. Source material: naive CD4+ T cells from blood. These receptors all come from a man aged 18 to 35 in good health.

J is TRBJ2-1 and V is TRBV11-3; a possible D gene is TRBD2 (5 bases). The CDR3 loop spans 18 amino acids. From germline, CDR1 is SGHNT and CDR2 YENEEA. V lost 5 bases and J lost 0, with 20 bases in between. CDR3 loop: CASSGSQSLRSSYNEQFF. CDR3 bases: TGTGCCAGCAGCGGGAGCCAGTCCCTACGATCCTCCTACAATGAGCAGTTCTTC. Filled out from reference TRBV11-3 and TRBJ2-1, the complete variable domain reads EAGVVQSPRYKIIEKKQPVAFWCNPISGHNTLYWYLQNLGQGPELLIRYENEEAVDDSQLPKDRFSAERLKGVDSTLKIQPAELGDSAVYLCASSGSQSLRSSYNEQFFGPGTRLTVL.

This chain connects TRBV27 to TRBJ2-5, with no clear D. The CDR3 extends over 12 amino acids. CDR1 and CDR2 from the germline V gene are MNHEY and SMNVEV (reference sequence). Trimming pared 5 bases from V and 2 bases from J, leaving 6 bases between. CDR3 residues: CASSHRQETQYF. The CDR3 nucleotides read TGTGCCAGCAGTCACCGGCAAGAGACCCAGTACTTC.

The V call is TRBV2, the J call TRBJ2-7; TRBD1 aligns across 8 bases. The CDR3 spans 14 residues. CDR1 and CDR2 (germline): SNHLY, FYNNEI. The trim removed 6 bases at V and 2 bases at J, leaving 6 bases unmatched. As DNA, the CDR3 is TGTGCCAGCAGCCCCGACAGGGGTCCCTACGAGCAGTACTTC. Protein: CASSPDRGPYEQYF.